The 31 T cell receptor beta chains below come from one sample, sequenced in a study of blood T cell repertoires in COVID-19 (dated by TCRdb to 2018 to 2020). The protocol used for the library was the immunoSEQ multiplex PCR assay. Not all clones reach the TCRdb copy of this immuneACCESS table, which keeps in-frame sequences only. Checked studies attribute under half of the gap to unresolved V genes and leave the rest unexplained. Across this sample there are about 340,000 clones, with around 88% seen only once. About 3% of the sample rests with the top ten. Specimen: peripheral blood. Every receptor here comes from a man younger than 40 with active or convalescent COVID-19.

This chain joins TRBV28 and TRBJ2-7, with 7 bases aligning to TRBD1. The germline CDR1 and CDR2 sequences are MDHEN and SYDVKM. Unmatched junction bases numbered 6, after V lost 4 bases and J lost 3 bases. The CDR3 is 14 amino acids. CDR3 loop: CASSSGQVIYEQYF. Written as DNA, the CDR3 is TGTGCCAGCAGTTCCGGACAGGTCATCTACGAGCAGTACTTC. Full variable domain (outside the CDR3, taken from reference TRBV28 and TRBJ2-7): DVKVTQSSRYLVKRTGEKVFLECVQDMDHENMFWYRQDPGLGLRLIYFSYDVKMKEKGDIPEGYSVSREKKERFSLILESASTNQTSMYLCASSSGQVIYEQYFGPGTRLTVT.

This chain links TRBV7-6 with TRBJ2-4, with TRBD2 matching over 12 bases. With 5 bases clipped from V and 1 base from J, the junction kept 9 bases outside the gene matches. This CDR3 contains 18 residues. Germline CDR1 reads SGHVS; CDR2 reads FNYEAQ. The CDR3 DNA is TGTGCCAGCAGCGAAGGACTAGCGGGGAGGGGGGCCAAAAACATTCAGTACTTC. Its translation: CASSEGLAGRGAKNIQYF.

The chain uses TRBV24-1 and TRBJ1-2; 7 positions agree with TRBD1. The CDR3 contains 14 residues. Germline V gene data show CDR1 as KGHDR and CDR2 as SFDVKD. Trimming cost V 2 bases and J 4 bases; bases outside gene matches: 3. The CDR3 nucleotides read TGTGCCACCAGTGATTCCGGGACAGTCTATGGCTACACCTTC. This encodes CATSDSGTVYGYTF.

CDR3 protein: CASSLARAAGYTF. The CDR3 DNA is TGTGCCAGCAGTTTAGCCAGGGCGGCGGGCTACACCTTC. The V and J genes are TRBV12-3 or TRBV12-4 and TRBJ1-2, with D maybe TRBD1 (5 bases). CDR3 length equals 13 residues. V shed 0 bases and J shed 8 bases, with 10 bases lying between them.

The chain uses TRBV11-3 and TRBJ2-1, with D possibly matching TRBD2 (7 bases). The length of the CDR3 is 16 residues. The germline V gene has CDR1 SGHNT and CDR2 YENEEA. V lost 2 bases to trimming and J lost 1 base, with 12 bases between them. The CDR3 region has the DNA TGTGCCAGCAGCTTATTAGGGGGGGTGTCCTACAATGAGCAGTTCTTC. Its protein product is CASSLLGGVSYNEQFF. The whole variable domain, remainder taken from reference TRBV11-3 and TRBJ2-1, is EAGVVQSPRYKIIEKKQPVAFWCNPISGHNTLYWYLQNLGQGPELLIRYENEEAVDDSQLPKDRFSAERLKGVDSTLKIQPAELGDSAVYLCASSLLGGVSYNEQFFGPGTRLTVL.

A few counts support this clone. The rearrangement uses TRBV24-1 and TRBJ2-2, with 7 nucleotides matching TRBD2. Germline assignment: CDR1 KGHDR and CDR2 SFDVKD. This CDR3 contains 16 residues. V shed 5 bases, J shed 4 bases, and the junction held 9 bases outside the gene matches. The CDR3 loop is CATSGMGGPGTGELFF. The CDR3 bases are TGTGCCACCAGTGGAATGGGAGGGCCCGGCACCGGGGAGCTGTTTTTT.

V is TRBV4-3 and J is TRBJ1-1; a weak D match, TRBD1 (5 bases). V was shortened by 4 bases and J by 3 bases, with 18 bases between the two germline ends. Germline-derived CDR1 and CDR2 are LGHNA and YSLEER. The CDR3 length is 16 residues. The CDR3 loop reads CASSPGAGQSHTEAFF. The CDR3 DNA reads TGCGCCAGCAGCCCCGGGGCGGGGCAAAGCCACACTGAAGCTTTCTTT.

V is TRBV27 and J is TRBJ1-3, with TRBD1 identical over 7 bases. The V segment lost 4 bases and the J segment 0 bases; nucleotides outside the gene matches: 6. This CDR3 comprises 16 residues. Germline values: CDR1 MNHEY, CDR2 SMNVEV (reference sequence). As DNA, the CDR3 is TGTGCCAGCAGTTCGACCGGGACAGACTCTGGAAACACCATATATTTT. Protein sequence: CASSSTGTDSGNTIYF.

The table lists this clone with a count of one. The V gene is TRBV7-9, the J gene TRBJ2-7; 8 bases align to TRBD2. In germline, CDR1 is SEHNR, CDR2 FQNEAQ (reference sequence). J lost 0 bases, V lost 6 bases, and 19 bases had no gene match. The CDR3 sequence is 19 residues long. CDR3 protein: CASRSSAGGMTRSSYEQYF. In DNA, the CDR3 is TGTGCCAGCAGATCATCGGCGGGGGGCATGACGCGGAGCTCCTACGAGCAGTACTTC. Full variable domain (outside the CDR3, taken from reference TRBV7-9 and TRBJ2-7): DTGVSQNPRHKITKRGQNVTFRCDPISEHNRLYWYRQTLGQGPEFLTYFQNEAQLEKSRLLSDRFSAERPKGSFSTLEIQRTEQGDSAMYLCASRSSAGGMTRSSYEQYFGPGTRLTVT.

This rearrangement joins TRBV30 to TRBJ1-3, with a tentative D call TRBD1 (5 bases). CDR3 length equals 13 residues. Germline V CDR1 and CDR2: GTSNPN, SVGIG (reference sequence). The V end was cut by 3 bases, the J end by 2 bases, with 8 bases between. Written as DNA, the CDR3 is TGTGCCTGGAGCCCAGGGACTGGAAACACCATATATTTT. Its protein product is CAWSPGTGNTIYF. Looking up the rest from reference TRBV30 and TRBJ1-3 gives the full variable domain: SQTIHQWPATLVQPVGSPLSLECTVEGTSNPNLYWYRQAAGRGLQLLFYSVGIGQISSEVPQNLSASRPQDRQFILSSKKLLLSDSGFYLCAWSPGTGNTIYFGEGSWLTVV.

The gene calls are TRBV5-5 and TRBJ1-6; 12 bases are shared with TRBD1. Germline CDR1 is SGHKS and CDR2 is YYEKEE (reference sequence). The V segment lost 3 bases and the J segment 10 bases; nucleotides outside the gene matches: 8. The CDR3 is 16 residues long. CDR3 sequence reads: CASSWDRGREGSPLHF. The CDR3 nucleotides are TGTGCCAGCAGCTGGGACAGGGGGCGGGAGGGATCACCCCTCCACTTT.

In nucleotides, the CDR3 is TGTGCCAGCAGCGACGGGACAGGCCTCTACAATGAGCAGTTCTTC. Protein: CASSDGTGLYNEQFF. The gene calls are TRBV9 and TRBJ2-1, with 8 bases identical to TRBD1. Germline CDR1 SGDLS, CDR2 YYNGEE. This CDR3 has 15 amino acids. The trim removed 3 bases at V and 3 bases at J, leaving 5 bases unmatched.

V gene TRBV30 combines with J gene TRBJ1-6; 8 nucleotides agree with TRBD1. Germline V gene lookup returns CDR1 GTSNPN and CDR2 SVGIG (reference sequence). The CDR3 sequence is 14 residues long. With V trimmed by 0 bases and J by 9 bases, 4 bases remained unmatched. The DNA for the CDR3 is TGTGCCTGGAGTGTACACAGGGGGAGTTCACCCCTCCACTTT. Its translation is CAWSVHRGSSPLHF. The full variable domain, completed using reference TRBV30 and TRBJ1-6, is SQTIHQWPATLVQPVGSPLSLECTVEGTSNPNLYWYRQAAGRGLQLLFYSVGIGQISSEVPQNLSASRPQDRQFILSSKKLLLSDSGFYLCAWSVHRGSSPLHFGNGTRLTVT.

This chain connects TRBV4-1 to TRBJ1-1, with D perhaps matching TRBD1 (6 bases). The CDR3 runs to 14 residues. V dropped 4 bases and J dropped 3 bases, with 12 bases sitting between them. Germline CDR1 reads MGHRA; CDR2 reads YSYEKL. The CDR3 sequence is CASSLRQVDTEAFF. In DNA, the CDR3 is TGCGCCAGCAGCCTCAGACAGGTCGACACTGAAGCTTTCTTT.

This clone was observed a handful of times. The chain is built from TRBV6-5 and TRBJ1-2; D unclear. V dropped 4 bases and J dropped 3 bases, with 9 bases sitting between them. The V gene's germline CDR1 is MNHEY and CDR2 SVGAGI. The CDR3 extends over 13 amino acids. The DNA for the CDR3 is TGTGCCAGCAGTTTTGGGAGGGACTATGGCTACACCTTC. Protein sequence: CASSFGRDYGYTF.

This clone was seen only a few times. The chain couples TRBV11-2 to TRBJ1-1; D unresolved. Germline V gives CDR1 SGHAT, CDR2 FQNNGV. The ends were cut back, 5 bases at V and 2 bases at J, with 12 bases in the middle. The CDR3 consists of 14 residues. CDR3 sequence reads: CASSPGSLNTEAFF. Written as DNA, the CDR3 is TGTGCCAGCAGCCCGGGATCTTTAAACACTGAAGCTTTCTTT.

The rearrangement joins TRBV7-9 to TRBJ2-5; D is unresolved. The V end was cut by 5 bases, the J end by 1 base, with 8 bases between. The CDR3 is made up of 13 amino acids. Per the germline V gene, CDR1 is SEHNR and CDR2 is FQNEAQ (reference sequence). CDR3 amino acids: CASSQRLQETQYF. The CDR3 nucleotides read TGTGCCAGCAGCCAGCGTCTCCAAGAGACCCAGTACTTC.

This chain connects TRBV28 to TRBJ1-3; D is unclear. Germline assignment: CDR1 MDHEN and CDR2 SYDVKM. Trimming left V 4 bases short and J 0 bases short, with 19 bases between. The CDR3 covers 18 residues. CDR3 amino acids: CASSSLPAHTTSGNTIYF. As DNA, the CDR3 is TGTGCCAGCAGTTCCCTTCCGGCCCACACTACCTCTGGAAACACCATATATTTT.

In DNA, the CDR3 is TGTGCCAGCAGTTTAGGGGTAGCGGGAGGGAAGGAAGATACGCAGTATTTT. Translating gives CASSLGVAGGKEDTQYF. The chain carries TRBV28 and TRBJ2-3; 11 positions match TRBD2. The ends lost 2 bases at V and 5 bases at J; junction bases unmatched: 9. Germline lookup yields CDR1 MDHEN and CDR2 SYDVKM. CDR3 length: 17 residues.

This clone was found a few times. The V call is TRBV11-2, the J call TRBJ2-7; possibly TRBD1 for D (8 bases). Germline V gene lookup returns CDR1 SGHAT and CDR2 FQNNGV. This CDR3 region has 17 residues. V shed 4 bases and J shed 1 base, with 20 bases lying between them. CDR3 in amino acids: CASSWRSGQGGSYEQYF. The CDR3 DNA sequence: TGTGCCAGCAGCTGGAGGTCTGGACAGGGAGGGTCCTACGAGCAGTACTTC. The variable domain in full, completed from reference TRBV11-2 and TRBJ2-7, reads EAGVAQSPRYKIIEKRQSVAFWCNPISGHATLYWYQQILGQGPKLLIQFQNNGVVDDSQLPKDRFSAERLKGVDSTLKIQPAKLEDSAVYLCASSWRSGQGGSYEQYFGPGTRLTVT.

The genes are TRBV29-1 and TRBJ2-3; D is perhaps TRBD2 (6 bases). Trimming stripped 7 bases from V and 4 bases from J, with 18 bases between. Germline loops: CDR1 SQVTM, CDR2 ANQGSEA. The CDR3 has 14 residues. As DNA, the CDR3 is TGCAGCGCGGCTAGCGCGGGGAGCCCAGATACGCAGTATTTT. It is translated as CSAASAGSPDTQYF.

The CDR3 sequence is CASSLGQFASGANVLTF. The CDR3 bases are TGTGCCAGCAGTCTAGGACAGTTCGCCTCTGGGGCCAACGTCCTGACTTTC. The chain combines TRBV6-6 with TRBJ2-6; tentatively, D is TRBD1 (6 bases). Germline-derived CDR1 and CDR2 are MNHNY and SVGAGI (reference sequence). The CDR3 runs 17 residues. V was shortened by 5 bases and J by 0 bases, with 14 bases between the two germline ends.

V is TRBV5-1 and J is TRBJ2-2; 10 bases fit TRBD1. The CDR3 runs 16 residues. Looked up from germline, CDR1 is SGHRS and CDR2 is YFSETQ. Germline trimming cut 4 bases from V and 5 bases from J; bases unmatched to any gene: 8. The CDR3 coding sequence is TGCGCCAGCAGCGCCCGGGACAGGGGTCAGACCGGGGAGCTGTTTTTT. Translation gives CASSARDRGQTGELFF.

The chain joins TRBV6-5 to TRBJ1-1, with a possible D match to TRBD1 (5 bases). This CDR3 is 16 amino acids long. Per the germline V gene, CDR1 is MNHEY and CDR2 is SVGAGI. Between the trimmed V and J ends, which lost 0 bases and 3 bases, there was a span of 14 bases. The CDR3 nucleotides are TGTGCCAGCAGTTACTCCCTGCGGGACGGCTACACTGAAGCTTTCTTT. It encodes CASSYSLRDGYTEAFF.

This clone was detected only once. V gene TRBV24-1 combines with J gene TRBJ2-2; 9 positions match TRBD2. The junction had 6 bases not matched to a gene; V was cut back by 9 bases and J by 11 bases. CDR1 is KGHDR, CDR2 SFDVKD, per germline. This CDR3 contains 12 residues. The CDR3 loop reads CATSAGGRELFF. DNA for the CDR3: TGTGCCACCTCGGCGGGGGGGCGAGAGCTGTTTTTT.

The CDR3 region is CASSPMLGTDYGYTF. For the CDR3, the DNA is TGCGCCAGCAGCCCCATGCTTGGGACTGACTATGGCTACACCTTC. The chain is built from TRBV4-3 and TRBJ1-2; a possible D gene is TRBD1 (5 bases). The CDR3 runs to 15 residues. The germline V gene has CDR1 LGHNA and CDR2 YSLEER. Trimming left V 4 bases short and J 3 bases short, with 15 bases between.

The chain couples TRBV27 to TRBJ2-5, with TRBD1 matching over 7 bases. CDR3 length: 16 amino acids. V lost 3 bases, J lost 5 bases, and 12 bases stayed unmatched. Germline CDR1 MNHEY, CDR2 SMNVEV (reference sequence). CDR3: CASSLSRQGPIETQYF. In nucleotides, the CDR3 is TGTGCCAGCAGTTTGTCTCGACAGGGACCGATCGAGACCCAGTACTTC.

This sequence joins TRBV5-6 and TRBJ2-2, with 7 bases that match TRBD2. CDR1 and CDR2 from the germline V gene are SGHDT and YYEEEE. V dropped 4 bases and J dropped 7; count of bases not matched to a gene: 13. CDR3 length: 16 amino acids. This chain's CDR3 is CASSPLQRGGGGELFF. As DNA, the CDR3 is TGTGCCAGCAGCCCCCTTCAGCGGGGAGGTGGCGGGGAGCTGTTTTTT. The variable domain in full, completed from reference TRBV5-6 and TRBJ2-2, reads DAGVTQSPTHLIKTRGQQVTLRCSPKSGHDTVSWYQQALGQGPQFIFQYYEEEERQRGNFPDRFSGHQFPNYSSELNVNALLLGDSALYLCASSPLQRGGGGELFFGEGSRLTVL.

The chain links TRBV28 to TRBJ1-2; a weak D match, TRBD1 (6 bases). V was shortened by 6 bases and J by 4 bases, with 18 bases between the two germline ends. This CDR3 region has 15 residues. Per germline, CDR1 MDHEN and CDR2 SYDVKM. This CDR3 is CASRSATGTPYGYTF. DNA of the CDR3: TGTGCCAGCAGATCCGCAACCGGGACACCCTATGGCTACACCTTC.

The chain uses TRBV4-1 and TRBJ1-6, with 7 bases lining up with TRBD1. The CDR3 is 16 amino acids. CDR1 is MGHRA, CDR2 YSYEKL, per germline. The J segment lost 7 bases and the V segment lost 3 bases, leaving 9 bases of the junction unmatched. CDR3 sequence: CASSQLSGTENSPLHF. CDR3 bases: TGCGCCAGCAGCCAGCTATCCGGGACAGAAAATTCACCCCTCCACTTT.

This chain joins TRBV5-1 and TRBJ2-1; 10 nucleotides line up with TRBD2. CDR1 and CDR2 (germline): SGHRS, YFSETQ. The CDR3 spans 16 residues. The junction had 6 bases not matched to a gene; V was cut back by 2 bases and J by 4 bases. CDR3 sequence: CASSFVTSGVYNEQFF. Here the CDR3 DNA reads TGCGCCAGCAGCTTTGTTACTAGCGGGGTTTACAATGAGCAGTTCTTC.